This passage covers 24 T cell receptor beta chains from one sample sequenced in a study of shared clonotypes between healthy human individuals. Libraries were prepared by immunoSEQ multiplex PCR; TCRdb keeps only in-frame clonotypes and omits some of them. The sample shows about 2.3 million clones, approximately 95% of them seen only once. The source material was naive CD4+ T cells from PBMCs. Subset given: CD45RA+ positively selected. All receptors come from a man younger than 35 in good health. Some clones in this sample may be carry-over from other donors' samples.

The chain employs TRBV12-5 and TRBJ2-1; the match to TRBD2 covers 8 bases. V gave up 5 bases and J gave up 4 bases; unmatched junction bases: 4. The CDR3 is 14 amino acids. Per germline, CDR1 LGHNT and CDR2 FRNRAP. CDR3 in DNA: TGTGCTAGTGGTAAGGGACTAGTTTACAATGAGCAGTTCTTC. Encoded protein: CASGKGLVYNEQFF.

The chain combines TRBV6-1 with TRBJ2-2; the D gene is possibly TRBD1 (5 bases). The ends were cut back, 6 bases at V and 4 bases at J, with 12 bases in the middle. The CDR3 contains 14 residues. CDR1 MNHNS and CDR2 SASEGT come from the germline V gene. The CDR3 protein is CASSLAGITGELFF. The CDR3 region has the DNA TGTGCCAGCAGCCTCGCAGGGATCACCGGGGAGCTGTTTTTT.

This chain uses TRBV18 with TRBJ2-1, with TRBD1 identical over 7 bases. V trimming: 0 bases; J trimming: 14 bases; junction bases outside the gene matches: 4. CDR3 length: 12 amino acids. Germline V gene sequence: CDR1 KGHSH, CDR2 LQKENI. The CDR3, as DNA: TGTGCCAGCTCACCACCGAAGGGGGCCGAGTTCTTC. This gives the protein CASSPPKGAEFF.

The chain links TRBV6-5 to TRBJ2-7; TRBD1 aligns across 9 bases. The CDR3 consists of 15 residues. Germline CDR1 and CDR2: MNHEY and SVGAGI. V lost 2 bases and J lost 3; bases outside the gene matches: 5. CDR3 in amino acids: CASSYTRDRDYEQYF. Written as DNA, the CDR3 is TGTGCCAGCAGTTACACCCGGGACAGGGACTACGAGCAGTACTTC.

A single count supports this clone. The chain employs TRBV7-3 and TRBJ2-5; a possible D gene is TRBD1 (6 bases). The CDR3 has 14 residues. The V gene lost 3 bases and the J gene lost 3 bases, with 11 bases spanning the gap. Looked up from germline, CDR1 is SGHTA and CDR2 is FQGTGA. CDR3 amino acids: CASSFGSGEETQYF. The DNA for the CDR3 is TGTGCCAGCAGCTTCGGTTCAGGGGAAGAGACCCAGTACTTC.

The CDR3 loop is CASSQPGVPTEAFF. The CDR3 DNA is TGTGCCAGCAGCCAACCCGGGGTGCCCACTGAAGCTTTCTTT. This rearrangement joins TRBV4-2 to TRBJ1-1; D is undetermined. The V and J ends lost 2 bases and 4 bases respectively, with 11 bases between them. Germline assignment: CDR1 LGHNA and CDR2 YNFKEQ. The length of the CDR3 is 14 residues.

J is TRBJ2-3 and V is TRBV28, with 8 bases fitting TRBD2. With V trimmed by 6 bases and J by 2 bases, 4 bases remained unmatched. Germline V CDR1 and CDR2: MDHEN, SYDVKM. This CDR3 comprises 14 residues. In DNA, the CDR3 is TGTGCCAGCAGCCGGGGGGGGAACACAGATACGCAGTATTTT. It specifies CASSRGGNTDTQYF.

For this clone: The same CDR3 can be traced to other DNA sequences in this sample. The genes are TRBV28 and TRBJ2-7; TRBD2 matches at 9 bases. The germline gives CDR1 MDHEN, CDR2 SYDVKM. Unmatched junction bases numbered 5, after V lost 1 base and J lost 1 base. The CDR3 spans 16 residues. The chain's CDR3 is CASSLLGTSGSYEQYF. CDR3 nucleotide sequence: TGTGCCAGCAGTTTATTGGGAACTAGCGGGTCCTACGAGCAGTACTTC.

The CDR3 spells CASSTRQVTEAFF. The CDR3 DNA is TGTGCCAGCAGTACCCGACAGGTAACTGAAGCTTTCTTT. V usage is TRBV6-1 and J usage is TRBJ1-1, with D maybe TRBD1 (6 bases). V shed 5 bases and J shed 5 bases, with 12 bases lying between them. CDR1 is MNHNS, CDR2 SASEGT, per germline. The CDR3 is 13 residues long.

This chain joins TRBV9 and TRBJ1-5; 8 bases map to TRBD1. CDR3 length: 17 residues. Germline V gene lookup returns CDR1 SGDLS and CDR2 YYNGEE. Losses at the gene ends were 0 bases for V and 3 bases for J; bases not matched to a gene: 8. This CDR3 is CASSVGPGGPFNQPQHF. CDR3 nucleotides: TGTGCCAGCAGCGTAGGCCCAGGGGGCCCTTTCAATCAGCCCCAGCATTTT.

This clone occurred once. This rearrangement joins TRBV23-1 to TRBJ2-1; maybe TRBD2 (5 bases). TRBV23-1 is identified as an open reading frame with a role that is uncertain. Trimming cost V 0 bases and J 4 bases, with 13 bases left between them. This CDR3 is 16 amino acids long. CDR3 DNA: TGCGCCAGCAGTCAATCGGTCGCGGGCGGGTACAATGAGCAGTTCTTC. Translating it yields CASSQSVAGGYNEQFF.

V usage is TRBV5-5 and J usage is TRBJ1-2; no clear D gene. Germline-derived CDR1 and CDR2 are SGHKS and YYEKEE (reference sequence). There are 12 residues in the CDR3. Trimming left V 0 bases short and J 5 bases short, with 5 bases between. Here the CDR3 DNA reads TGTGCCAGCAGCTTGGAGGGATATGGCTACACCTTC. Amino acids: CASSLEGYGYTF.

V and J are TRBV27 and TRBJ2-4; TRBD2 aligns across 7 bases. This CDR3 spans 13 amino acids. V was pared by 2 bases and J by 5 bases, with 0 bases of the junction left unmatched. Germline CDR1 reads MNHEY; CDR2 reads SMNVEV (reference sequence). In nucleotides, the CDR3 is TGTGCCAGCAGTTTACGGGGGGAAAACATTCAGTACTTC. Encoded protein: CASSLRGENIQYF.

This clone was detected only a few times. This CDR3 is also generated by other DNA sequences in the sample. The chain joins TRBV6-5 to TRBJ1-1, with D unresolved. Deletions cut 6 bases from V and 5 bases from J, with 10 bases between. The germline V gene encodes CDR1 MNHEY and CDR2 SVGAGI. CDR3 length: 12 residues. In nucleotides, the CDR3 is TGTGCCAGCAGCTACGCGGGGACTGAAGCTTTCTTT. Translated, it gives CASSYAGTEAFF.

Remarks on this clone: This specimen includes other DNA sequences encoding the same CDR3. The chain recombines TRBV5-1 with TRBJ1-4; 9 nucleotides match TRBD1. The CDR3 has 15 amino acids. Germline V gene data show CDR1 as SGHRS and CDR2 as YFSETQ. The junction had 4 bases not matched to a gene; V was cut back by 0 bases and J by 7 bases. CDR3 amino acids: CASSLGGQGAEKLFF. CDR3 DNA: TGCGCCAGCAGCTTGGGGGGACAGGGTGCTGAAAAACTGTTTTTT.

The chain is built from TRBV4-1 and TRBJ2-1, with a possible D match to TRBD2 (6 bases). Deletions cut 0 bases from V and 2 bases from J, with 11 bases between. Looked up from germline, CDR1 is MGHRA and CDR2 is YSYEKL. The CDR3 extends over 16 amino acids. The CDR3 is CASSQDQLATYNEQFF. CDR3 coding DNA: TGCGCCAGCAGCCAAGATCAACTAGCTACCTACAATGAGCAGTTCTTC.

The CDR3 nucleotides read TGCGCCAGCAGCTTGGGTGCTAGCGGGAAATATGAGCAGTTCTTC. It translates to CASSLGASGKYEQFF. The rearrangement uses TRBV5-1 and TRBJ2-1; 9 bases map to TRBD2. CDR3 length: 15 amino acids. With 0 bases clipped from V and 8 bases from J, the junction kept 6 bases outside the gene matches. The germline CDR1 and CDR2 sequences are SGHRS and YFSETQ.

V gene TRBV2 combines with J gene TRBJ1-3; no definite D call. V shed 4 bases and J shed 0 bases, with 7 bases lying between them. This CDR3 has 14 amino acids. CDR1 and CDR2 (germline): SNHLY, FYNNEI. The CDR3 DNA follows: TGTGCCAGCAGTGTTACGGTCTCTGGAAACACCATATATTTT. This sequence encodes CASSVTVSGNTIYF.

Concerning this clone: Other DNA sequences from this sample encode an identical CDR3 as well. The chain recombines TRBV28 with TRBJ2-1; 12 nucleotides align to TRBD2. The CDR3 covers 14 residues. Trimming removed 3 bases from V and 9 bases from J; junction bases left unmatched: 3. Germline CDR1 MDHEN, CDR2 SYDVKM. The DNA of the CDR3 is TGTGCCAGCAGTTTGCGACTAGCGGGAGTTGAGCAGTTCTTC. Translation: CASSLRLAGVEQFF. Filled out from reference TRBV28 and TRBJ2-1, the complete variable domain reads DVKVTQSSRYLVKRTGEKVFLECVQDMDHENMFWYRQDPGLGLRLIYFSYDVKMKEKGDIPEGYSVSREKKERFSLILESASTNQTSMYLCASSLRLAGVEQFFGPGTRLTVL.

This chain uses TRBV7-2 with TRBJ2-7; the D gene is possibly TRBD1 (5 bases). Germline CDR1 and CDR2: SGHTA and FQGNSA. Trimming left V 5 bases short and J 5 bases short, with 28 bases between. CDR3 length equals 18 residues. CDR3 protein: CASSLFLWAAVRGNEQYF. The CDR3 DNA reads TGTGCCAGCAGCCTATTCTTATGGGCTGCCGTAAGGGGAAACGAGCAGTACTTC.

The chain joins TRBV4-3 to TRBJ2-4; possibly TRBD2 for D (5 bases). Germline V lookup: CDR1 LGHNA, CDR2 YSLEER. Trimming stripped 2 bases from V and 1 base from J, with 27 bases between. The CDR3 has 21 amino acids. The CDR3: CASSQIVFSGLNSDAKNIQYF. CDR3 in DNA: TGCGCCAGCAGCCAAATCGTGTTCAGCGGCCTCAACTCAGATGCCAAAAACATTCAGTACTTC.

The CDR3 region has the DNA TGTGCCAGCAGCAAGCCCCAAACAGGGACCGGGGAGCTGTTTTTT. It specifies CASSKPQTGTGELFF. V and J are TRBV9 and TRBJ2-2; TRBD1 might be the D (6 bases). The CDR3 loop spans 15 amino acids. The ends were cut back, 4 bases at V and 5 bases at J, with 15 bases in the middle. Germline loops: CDR1 SGDLS, CDR2 YYNGEE.

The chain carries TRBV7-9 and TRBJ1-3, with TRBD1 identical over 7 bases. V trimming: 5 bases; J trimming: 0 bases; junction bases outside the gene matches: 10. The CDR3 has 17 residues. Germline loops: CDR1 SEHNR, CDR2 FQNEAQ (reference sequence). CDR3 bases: TGTGCCAGCAGCCGAGGACAGGATAATTTCTCTGGAAACACCATATATTTT. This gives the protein CASSRGQDNFSGNTIYF.

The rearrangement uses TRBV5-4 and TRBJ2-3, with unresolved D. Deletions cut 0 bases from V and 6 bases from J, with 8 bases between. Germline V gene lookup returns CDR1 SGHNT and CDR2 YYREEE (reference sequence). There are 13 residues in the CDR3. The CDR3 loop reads CASSLAPSDTQYF. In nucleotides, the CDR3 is TGTGCCAGCAGCTTGGCCCCGTCCGATACGCAGTATTTT.